This T cell receptor (beta chain) was sequenced in a study of T-cell reconstitution after alpha-beta-depleted transplantation in children. CDR1 and CDR2 from the germline V gene are SGHAT and FQDESV (reference sequence). The V and J ends lost 4 bases and 12 bases, in that order; junction bases with no gene match: 9. CDR3 length equals 13 residues. Unique molecular identifiers featured in how the TCRbeta library was prepared. TCRdb recomputed calls from the PCR reads with MiXCR, one row per CDR3 protein. The profile covers over 550,000 distinct CDR3 sequences, with over 9.5% appearing a single time and 3.5% to 5% taken by the ten largest.

The TCR sequence derives from a human donor who donated a stem cell graft to a child with acute myeloid leukemia. The rearrangement joins TRBV11-1 to TRBJ2-1; TRBD2 matches at 7 bases. This material consisted of PBMCs from the stem cell graft donor, taken from the stem cell graft. The chain's CDR3 is CASSSGTTGWQFF. CDR3 nucleotides: TGTGCCAGCAGCTCGGGGACTACTGGATGGCAGTTCTTC.